The 27 T cell receptor beta chains below come from one sample, sequenced in a study of blood T cell repertoires in COVID-19. Generated by immunoSEQ multiplex PCR, the TCRdb table keeps only in-frame clones and is missing some. The table records about 190,000 clones, roughly nine tenths of them present only once. The sequenced material came from peripheral blood. These receptors were obtained from a man aged 25 to 40 with acute or convalescent COVID-19.

The CDR3 region has the DNA TGTGCAAGTCGCTTAGAAGGGACAGCAAGTGAAGCTTTCTTT. Translating gives CASRLEGTASEAFF. V is TRBV12-2 and J is TRBJ1-1; the DNA was not compared with TRBD1, the D call given in the table. TRBV12-2 constitutes a pseudogene. The CDR3 extends over 14 amino acids.

CDR3 protein: CASGRTGGGSEAFF. The CDR3 DNA reads TGTGCCAGCGGCAGGACAGGGGGCGGGAGTGAAGCTTTCTTT. The rearrangement joins TRBV6-5 to TRBJ1-1; 11 nucleotides align to TRBD1. The ends lost 8 bases at V and 7 bases at J; junction bases unmatched: 9. The CDR3 contains 14 residues. Germline CDR1 MNHEY, CDR2 SVGAGI.

The chain links TRBV6-5 to TRBJ1-3; possible D gene TRBD1, 5 bases. CDR1 and CDR2 from the germline V gene are MNHEY and SVGAGI. This CDR3 is 15 amino acids long. V shed 3 bases and J shed 0 bases, with 9 bases lying between them. CDR3 protein: CASSYSQGSGNTIYF. The CDR3 region has the DNA TGTGCCAGCAGTTATAGCCAGGGCTCTGGAAACACCATATATTTT.

The V gene is TRBV19, the J gene TRBJ2-1; 7 bases agree with TRBD1. J lost 13 bases, V lost 4 bases, and 10 bases had no gene match. From germline, CDR1 is LNHDA and CDR2 SQIVND (reference sequence). This CDR3 is built from 13 residues. CDR3 coding DNA: TGTGCCAGTAGTACCCAAACAGGGGTTTCCCAGTTCTTC. Protein: CASSTQTGVSQFF.

This clone was counted once. The chain couples TRBV7-2 to TRBJ2-7, with 7 bases aligning to TRBD1. Germline V gene sequence: CDR1 SGHTA, CDR2 FQGNSA. CDR3 length: 15 residues. The V and J ends lost 5 bases and 1 base, in that order; junction bases with no gene match: 8. CDR3 nucleotide sequence: TGTGCCAGCAGCCACCGGGACAGCAGTTCCTACGAGCAGTACTTC. Translating it yields CASSHRDSSSYEQYF.

The rearrangement joins TRBV29-1 to TRBJ1-3; D unclear. Germline V gene lookup returns CDR1 SQVTM and CDR2 ANQGSEA. This CDR3 is built from 12 residues. Deletions cut 7 bases from V and 2 bases from J, with 9 bases between. This chain's CDR3 is CSGLKPGNTIYF. The DNA of the CDR3 is TGCAGCGGGCTGAAACCTGGAAACACCATATATTTT.

As DNA, the CDR3 is TGTGCCAGCTCAAACGAGGGAAACACCATATATTTT. Translating it yields CASSNEGNTIYF. The rearrangement uses TRBV18 and TRBJ1-3; no clear D gene. V was pared by 5 bases and J by 4 bases, with 6 bases between. From germline, CDR1 is KGHSH and CDR2 LQKENI. The CDR3 is 12 residues long. The full variable domain, in which reference TRBV18 and TRBJ1-3 provide the parts outside the CDR3, is NAGVMQNPRHLVRRRGQEARLRCSPMKGHSHVYWYRQLPEEGLKFMVYLQKENIIDESGMPKERFSAEFPKEGPSILRIQQVVRGDSAAYFCASSNEGNTIYFGEGSWLTVV.

The chain is built from TRBV6-5 and TRBJ1-2, with 10 bases aligning to TRBD1. The V gene's germline CDR1 is MNHEY and CDR2 SVGAGI. The ends lost 5 bases at V and 4 bases at J; junction bases unmatched: 4. This CDR3 is built from 14 residues. The DNA of the CDR3 is TGTGCCAGCAGTCCGGACAGGGGGATCTATGGCTACACCTTC. Protein sequence: CASSPDRGIYGYTF.

V gene TRBV7-8 combines with J gene TRBJ2-2; 7 nucleotides line up with TRBD2. This CDR3 is 15 amino acids long. Germline CDR1 and CDR2: SGHVS and FQNEAQ. V gave up 2 bases and J gave up 8 bases; unmatched junction bases: 8. The CDR3 nucleotides are TGTGCCAGCAGCTTACAATTGGCGGGGGAAGGGGAGCTGTTTTTT. Protein product: CASSLQLAGEGELFF.

This sequence joins TRBV5-6 and TRBJ2-7; D possibly corresponds to TRBD1 (5 bases). Trimming took off 4 bases at V and 3 bases at J, with 8 bases between the two ends. There are 12 residues in the CDR3. CDR1 and CDR2 from the germline V gene are SGHDT and YYEEEE. In DNA form, the CDR3 reads TGTGCCAGCAGCACCACAGGCTACGAGCAGTACTTC. Its protein product is CASSTTGYEQYF.

The rearrangement uses TRBV7-9 and TRBJ2-2; 10 bases are a match to TRBD2. Trimming took 1 base from V and 5 from J; bases not matched to a gene: 4. The CDR3 sequence is 16 residues long. Germline assignment: CDR1 SEHNR and CDR2 FQNEAQ (reference sequence). This CDR3 reads CASSLGLAGVTGELFF. The CDR3 DNA follows: TGTGCCAGCAGCTTAGGGCTAGCGGGGGTTACCGGGGAGCTGTTTTTT.

V is TRBV4-1 and J is TRBJ2-3; 9 nucleotides agree with TRBD2. The CDR3 contains 18 residues. Per the germline V gene, CDR1 is MGHRA and CDR2 is YSYEKL. V shed 0 bases and J 4 bases; nucleotides not matched to a gene: 11. As DNA, the CDR3 is TGCGCCAGCAGCCAAGATCCGGCCAGCGGGAGGTTGTCAGATACGCAGTATTTT. Its protein product is CASSQDPASGRLSDTQYF.

This clone was observed a handful of times. The chain joins TRBV6-5 to TRBJ2-3, with D possibly matching TRBD1 (6 bases). V was pared by 6 bases and J by 2 bases, with 15 bases between. The CDR3 is 15 amino acids. The germline gives CDR1 MNHEY, CDR2 SVGAGI. CDR3 nucleotide sequence: TGTGCCAGCAGATACCGGGACACCTACACAGATACGCAGTATTTT. It codes for CASRYRDTYTDTQYF.

V gene TRBV7-9 combines with J gene TRBJ1-6, with unresolved D. V was cut by 0 bases and J by 6 bases, with 9 bases left in between. From germline, CDR1 is SEHNR and CDR2 FQNEAQ (reference sequence). The CDR3 length is 15 residues. The CDR3 DNA sequence: TGTGCCAGCAGCTTAGCACGAGCTAGTAATTCACCCCTCCACTTT. Translation gives CASSLARASNSPLHF.

The chain links TRBV7-2 to TRBJ1-2; no clear D. Germline values: CDR1 SGHTA, CDR2 FQGNSA. This CDR3 comprises 13 residues. V shed 1 base and J shed 6 bases, with 9 bases lying between them. CDR3 in amino acids: CASSLVVVDGYTF. The CDR3, as DNA: TGTGCCAGCAGCTTAGTAGTTGTGGATGGCTACACCTTC.

V and J are TRBV15 and TRBJ2-1; D not resolved. The CDR3 covers 13 residues. Trimming stripped 1 base from V and 7 bases from J, with 8 bases between. Germline CDR1 and CDR2: LNHNV and YYDKDF (reference sequence). This chain's CDR3 is CATSRVPSNEQFF. CDR3 in DNA: TGTGCCACCAGCAGAGTCCCGTCTAATGAGCAGTTCTTC.

As DNA, the CDR3 is TGTGCCATCAAAGGGGCAGGAACCTACGAGCAGTACTTC. Its translation: CAIKGAGTYEQYF. The chain is built from TRBV10-3 and TRBJ2-7; maybe TRBD1 (5 bases). CDR1 is ENHRY, CDR2 SYGVKD, per germline. This CDR3 is built from 13 residues. With 7 bases removed from V and 2 bases from J, the gap between germline ends came to 12 bases.

The chain uses TRBV5-1 and TRBJ1-1; no clear D. CDR1 is SGHRS and CDR2 is YFSETQ in the germline V gene. V was shortened by 4 bases and J by 0 bases, with 7 bases between the two germline ends. The CDR3 contains 13 residues. This chain's CDR3 is CASSGTLNTEAFF. CDR3 coding DNA: TGCGCCAGCAGCGGTACACTGAACACTGAAGCTTTCTTT.

V is TRBV5-5 and J is TRBJ2-7; D is ambiguous. Germline V gives CDR1 SGHKS, CDR2 YYEKEE (reference sequence). The CDR3 covers 14 residues. Trimming stripped 1 base from V and 2 bases from J, with 10 bases between. For the CDR3, the DNA is TGTGCCAGCAGCTTGTTTCGCCAGGCCTACGAGCAGTACTTC. It specifies CASSLFRQAYEQYF. Together with reference TRBV5-5 and TRBJ2-7, the CDR3 gives the full variable domain: DAGVTQSPTHLIKTRGQQVTLRCSPISGHKSVSWYQQVLGQGPQFIFQYYEKEERGRGNFPDRFSARQFPNYSSELNVNALLLGDSALYLCASSLFRQAYEQYFGPGTRLTVT.

V gene TRBV24-1 combines with J gene TRBJ2-1; no firm D call. This CDR3 region has 15 residues. V was cut by 4 bases and J by 3 bases, with 12 bases left in between. Per the germline V gene, CDR1 is KGHDR and CDR2 is SFDVKD. The CDR3 sequence: CATSENSNYYNEQFF. As DNA, the CDR3 is TGTGCCACCAGTGAAAATTCTAACTACTACAATGAGCAGTTCTTC.

The J gene is TRBJ1-4, the V gene TRBV30, with 8 bases matching TRBD1. V shed 2 bases and J 3 bases; nucleotides not matched to a gene: 2. CDR1 and CDR2 from the germline V gene are GTSNPN and SVGIG (reference sequence). The CDR3 runs 14 residues. The CDR3 coding sequence is TGTGCCTGGAGTTCAGGGGGCTCTAATGAAAAACTGTTTTTT. It encodes CAWSSGGSNEKLFF.

V gene TRBV10-3 combines with J gene TRBJ2-7, with TRBD2 matching over 8 bases. The V gene end was trimmed by 2 bases and the J gene end by 4 bases; junction bases not matched to a gene: 1. Germline V gives CDR1 ENHRY, CDR2 SYGVKD. This CDR3 has 13 residues. CDR3 region: CAISEASGYEQYF. The CDR3 DNA reads TGTGCCATCAGTGAGGCTAGCGGGTACGAGCAGTACTTC.

This chain links TRBV6-1 with TRBJ1-1, with a tentative D call TRBD1 (5 bases). V was shortened by 1 base and J by 2 bases, with 14 bases between the two germline ends. CDR1 is MNHNS and CDR2 is SASEGT in the germline V gene. The CDR3 has 16 residues. The CDR3 nucleotides are TGTGCCAGCAGTGAAGGGGGGGTGGTCCAAAACACTGAAGCTTTCTTT. Its translation is CASSEGGVVQNTEAFF.

This rearrangement joins TRBV19 to TRBJ2-7, with D perhaps TRBD2 (7 bases). In germline, CDR1 is LNHDA, CDR2 SQIVND (reference sequence). Trimming removed 8 bases at V and 5 bases at J, with 22 bases between. CDR3 length: 15 amino acids. The CDR3 here is CASSRGDILSDEQYF. In nucleotides, the CDR3 is TGTGCCAGTTCCCGGGGGGACATTCTGTCCGACGAGCAGTACTTC.

The gene calls are TRBV5-6 and TRBJ2-5; 8 positions match TRBD1. The V gene's germline CDR1 is SGHDT and CDR2 YYEEEE. CDR3 length equals 13 residues. Losses at the gene ends were 1 base for V and 5 bases for J; bases not matched to a gene: 1. The CDR3 protein is CASSLQGAETQYF. The CDR3 region has the DNA TGTGCCAGCAGCTTGCAGGGGGCGGAGACCCAGTACTTC.

The V and J genes are TRBV5-1 and TRBJ1-5, with D uncertain. CDR3 length: 16 amino acids. Germline CDR1 SGHRS, CDR2 YFSETQ. The V and J ends lost 4 bases and 1 base respectively, with 15 bases between them. The CDR3 nucleotides read TGCGCCAGCAGCCTCGGCGGCCCACGGAGCAATCAGCCCCAGCATTTT. Translated: CASSLGGPRSNQPQHF. Full variable domain (remainder filled in from reference TRBV5-1 and TRBJ1-5): KAGVTQTPRYLIKTRGQQVTLSCSPISGHRSVSWYQQTPGQGLQFLFEYFSETQRNKGNFPGRFSGRQFSNSRSEMNVSTLELGDSALYLCASSLGGPRSNQPQHFGDGTRLSIL.

The chain uses TRBV28 and TRBJ2-1, with D perhaps TRBD1 (6 bases). The germline CDR1 and CDR2 sequences are MDHEN and SYDVKM. There are 16 residues in the CDR3. V lost 5 bases to trimming and J lost 4 bases, with 18 bases between them. The CDR3 loop reads CASSTRWQGRYNEQFF. The CDR3, as DNA: TGTGCCAGCAGTACCCGGTGGCAGGGGCGATACAATGAGCAGTTCTTC.